The sequence of this T cell receptor (beta chain) was determined in a study of OX40 agonist ivuxolimab in advanced cancers. This CDR3 has 11 residues. V was trimmed by 5 bases and J by 4 bases, leaving 6 bases between them. The V gene's germline CDR1 is LNHDA and CDR2 SQIVND (reference sequence). The method was immunoSEQ multiplex PCR; TCRdb's version includes in-frame clones alone and lacks a portion of them. The sample contains about 92,000 clones, 84% of which appear only once. A word on this clone: A much larger clonotype is one base distant, so this may be a read error. The same CDR3 can be traced to other DNA sequences in this sample.

Samples of blood were obtained at baseline, on cycle 4 day 1, and on cycle 7 day 1. Source: CD4+ or CD8+ T cells sorted from blood, taken in a trial of the OX40 agonist ivuxolimab. The TCR was taken from an adult with an advanced solid tumor such as melanoma, head and neck, liver or kidney cancer. This chain joins TRBV19 and TRBJ2-7; D is perhaps TRBD2 (5 bases). The CDR3 sequence is CASSGGYEQYF. CDR3 coding DNA: TGTGCCAGTAGTGGCGGGTACGAGCAGTACTTC.